The 9 T cell receptor beta chains listed next were all sequenced from one sample in a study of identical twins. TCRdb reprocessed the 5' RACE reads via MiXCR and lists one record per CDR3 protein. Altogether hundreds of thousands of distinct CDR3 sequences are present, around 8.1% being singletons, with the ten largest covering less than 2%. This same sample was also taken into another study, of yellow fever vaccine responses in identical twins.

Input material: memory (CD45RO+) T cells sorted from blood. The receptor set was obtained from a woman younger than 35 in good health.

This clonotype has more than one count but fewer than ten. V is TRBV6-6 and J is TRBJ2-5; maybe TRBD1 (5 bases). CDR3 length: 13 residues. Trimming removed 5 bases from V and 4 bases from J, with 11 bases in between. In germline, CDR1 is MNHNY, CDR2 SVGAGI (reference sequence). CDR3 nucleotide sequence: TGTGCCAGCAGTACCAGGGTTCCAGAGACCCAGTACTTC. As protein: CASSTRVPETQYF.

The chain is built from TRBV3-1 and TRBJ2-3, with 11 bases matching TRBD2. The trim removed 11 bases at V and 0 bases at J, leaving 19 bases unmatched. This CDR3 contains 19 residues. Looked up from germline, CDR1 is LGHDT and CDR2 is YNNKEL (reference sequence). The CDR3 loop reads CAFSPHGTSGLFSTDTQYF. The CDR3 region has the DNA TGTGCCTTCAGTCCCCACGGGACTAGCGGTCTTTTTAGCACAGATACGCAGTATTTT.

V gene TRBV12-3 or TRBV12-4 combines with J gene TRBJ2-1; 7 bases align to TRBD2. The trim removed 6 bases at V and 6 bases at J, leaving 8 bases unmatched. The CDR3 is made up of 14 amino acids. The DNA for the CDR3 is TGTGCCAGCAGCCCCAGGGAGGGGACCAATGAGCAGTTCTTC. It is translated as CASSPREGTNEQFF.

This clonotype was observed at least ten times. This rearrangement joins TRBV20-1 to TRBJ1-1; maybe TRBD1 (5 bases). Germline V gene data show CDR1 as DFQATT and CDR2 as SNEGSKA (reference sequence). Trimming left V 0 bases short and J 5 bases short, with 13 bases between. This CDR3 region has 14 residues. The CDR3 DNA reads as TGCAGTGCTAGAGATCCGAGGGGTGGGACTGAAGCTTTCTTT. Its translation: CSARDPRGGTEAFF.

This clonotype was seen ten or more times. V is TRBV27 and J is TRBJ1-6; TRBD1 matches 10 bases. V trimming: 3 bases; J trimming: 4 bases; junction bases outside the gene matches: 6. This CDR3 is built from 17 residues. The germline gives CDR1 MNHEY, CDR2 SMNVEV (reference sequence). CDR3 coding DNA: TGTGCCAGCAGTTTCACGGGACAGGGGATTTATAATTCACCCCTCCACTTT. It specifies CASSFTGQGIYNSPLHF.

The chain joins TRBV11-2 to TRBJ2-7; the D gene is possibly TRBD1 (6 bases). The CDR3 totals 14 residues. V dropped 7 bases and J dropped 3 bases, with 16 bases sitting between them. Germline V gene sequence: CDR1 SGHAT, CDR2 FQNNGV. This CDR3 reads CASTKGRGFYEQYF. In nucleotides, the CDR3 is TGTGCCAGCACCAAAGGCAGGGGTTTCTACGAGCAGTACTTC.

This clonotype was seen a few times. J is TRBJ2-3 and V is TRBV9; 9 bases are shared with TRBD2. After removal of 0 bases from V and 4 bases from J, the junction contained 9 bases not matched to a gene. The germline V gene encodes CDR1 SGDLS and CDR2 YYNGEE. This CDR3 contains 17 residues. This CDR3 reads CASSVEAGGRAADTQYF. The CDR3 DNA follows: TGTGCCAGCAGCGTAGAAGCGGGGGGACGGGCCGCAGATACGCAGTATTTT.

The chain links TRBV27 to TRBJ1-1, with D perhaps matching TRBD1 (6 bases). With 2 bases removed from V and 11 bases from J, the gap between germline ends came to 18 bases. The CDR3 consists of 14 residues. Germline-derived CDR1 and CDR2 are MNHEY and SMNVEV (reference sequence). CDR3 sequence: CASSLVQGRVRAFF. CDR3 bases: TGTGCCAGCAGTTTAGTTCAGGGGAGGGTAAGGGCTTTCTTT.

The chain is built from TRBV5-5 and TRBJ1-1; no clear D gene. V lost 4 bases, J lost 3 bases, and 13 bases lay in between. This CDR3 has 14 amino acids. Germline CDR1 SGHKS, CDR2 YYEKEE (reference sequence). The CDR3 protein is CASSPEAYYTEAFF. The CDR3 nucleotides read TGTGCCAGCAGCCCGGAGGCCTATTACACTGAAGCTTTCTTT.